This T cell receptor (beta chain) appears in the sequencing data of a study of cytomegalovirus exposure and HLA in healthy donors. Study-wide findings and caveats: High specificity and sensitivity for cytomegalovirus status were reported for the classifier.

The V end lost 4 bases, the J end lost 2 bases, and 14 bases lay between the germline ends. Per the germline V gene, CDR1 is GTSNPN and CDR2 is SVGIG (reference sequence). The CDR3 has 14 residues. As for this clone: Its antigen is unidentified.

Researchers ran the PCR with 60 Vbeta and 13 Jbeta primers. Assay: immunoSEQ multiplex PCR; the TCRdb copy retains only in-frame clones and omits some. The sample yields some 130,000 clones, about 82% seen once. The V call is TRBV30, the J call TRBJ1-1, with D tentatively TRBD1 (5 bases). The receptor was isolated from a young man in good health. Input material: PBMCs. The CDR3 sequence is CAWTRGGGNTEAFF. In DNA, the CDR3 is TGTGCCTGGACCCGTGGGGGGGGAAACACTGAAGCTTTCTTT.